These 18 T cell receptor beta chains originate from one sample sequenced in a study of regulatory T cells in long-lasting Graves disease. Noted time point: newly diagnosed GD, antithyroid drugs for less than 3 months. Extracted RNA from PBMCs served as the source of the TCR library. To make TCR beta libraries, researchers used iRepertoire HTBI primers and Arm-PCR of CDR3 regions. TCRdb itself ran the multiplex PCR reads through MiXCR, one entry per CDR3 protein. The table has about 400,000 distinct CDR3 sequences, approximately 15% seen once; the top ten hold over 7%. These same records also appear under a second study, on T cells in Graves' hyperthyroidism and ophthalmopathy.

The sample was peripheral blood mononuclear cells (PBMCs), taken at new diagnosis, from a patient treated with antithyroid drugs. These receptors came from a woman in her forties with Graves disease.

At least ten counts were recorded for this clonotype. The J gene is TRBJ1-4, the V gene TRBV11-3; D is uncertain. Germline V gives CDR1 SGHNT, CDR2 YENEEA. The CDR3 has 12 amino acids. Trimming cost V 1 base and J 8 bases, with 5 bases left between them. CDR3 loop: CASSLVAEKLFF. Written as DNA, the CDR3 is TGTGCCAGCAGCTTAGTCGCAGAAAAACTGTTTTTT.

This clonotype was seen ten or more times. This CDR3 reads CASSLYRDTDTQYF. In DNA, the CDR3 is TGTGCCAGCAGCTTATACAGAGACACAGATACGCAGTATTTT. The V call is TRBV7-9, the J call TRBJ2-3; D unresolved. CDR1 is SEHNR and CDR2 is FQNEAQ in the germline V gene (reference sequence). The CDR3 runs 14 residues. Trimming pared 2 bases from V and 2 bases from J, leaving 8 bases between.

This clonotype was detected ten times or more. This chain uses TRBV20-1 with TRBJ1-1; possible D gene TRBD1, 5 bases. Germline V CDR1 and CDR2: DFQATT, SNEGSKA (reference sequence). This CDR3 comprises 12 residues. The ends were cut back, 3 bases at V and 1 base at J, with 6 bases in the middle. The CDR3 sequence is CSASDRNTEAFF. The CDR3 DNA is TGCAGTGCTAGCGACAGGAACACTGAAGCTTTCTTT.

This clonotype was recorded many times. This chain connects TRBV11-2 to TRBJ2-7, with 9 bases identical to TRBD1. Germline trimming cut 5 bases from V and 5 bases from J; bases unmatched to any gene: 19. CDR1 SGHAT and CDR2 FQNNGV come from the germline V gene. This CDR3 has 18 amino acids. The CDR3 is CASSTHATDRGQRNEQYF. CDR3 nucleotides: TGTGCCAGCAGCACCCACGCAACGGACAGGGGACAACGGAACGAGCAGTACTTC.

This clonotype was counted at least ten times. The chain recombines TRBV12-3 or TRBV12-4 with TRBJ1-3; D might be TRBD1 (5 bases). Trimming removed 3 bases from V and 4 bases from J, with 10 bases in between. CDR3 size: 14 residues. The CDR3 bases are TGTGCCAGCAGTTTTGGAGGGGTAGGAAACACCATATATTTT. This gives the protein CASSFGGVGNTIYF.

This clonotype has a count of ten or more. The chain is built from TRBV9 and TRBJ2-1, with 14 bases matching TRBD2. CDR1 is SGDLS, CDR2 YYNGEE, per germline. With 3 bases clipped from V and 0 bases from J, the junction kept 5 bases outside the gene matches. This CDR3 has 18 residues. CDR3 residues: CASSGGLAGATSYNEQFF. The CDR3 coding sequence is TGTGCCAGCAGCGGGGGACTAGCGGGGGCAACCTCCTACAATGAGCAGTTCTTC.

This clonotype was found a few times. The chain couples TRBV6-2 or TRBV6-3 to TRBJ2-1, with 12 bases fitting TRBD1. V gave up 6 bases and J gave up 0 bases; unmatched junction bases: 9. The CDR3 sequence is 18 residues long. Germline V gives CDR1 MNHEY, CDR2 SVGEGT. The CDR3, as DNA: TGTGCCAGCAGAGGGGGACAGGGGGCCCTAAGCTCCTACAATGAGCAGTTCTTC. Translated, it gives CASRGGQGALSSYNEQFF.

This clonotype was counted ten times or more. J is TRBJ2-7 and V is TRBV7-2; tentative D call: TRBD2 (5 bases). Trimming removed 6 bases at V and 2 bases at J, with 11 bases between. The CDR3 loop spans 13 amino acids. CDR1 and CDR2 from the germline V gene are SGHTA and FQGNSA. DNA of the CDR3: TGTGCCAGCAGTGAGGACTGGACCTACGAGCAGTACTTC. It encodes CASSEDWTYEQYF.

This clonotype was seen repeatedly, ten times or more. The chain is built from TRBV7-2 and TRBJ1-2, with D perhaps TRBD1 (6 bases). The germline gives CDR1 SGHTA, CDR2 FQGNSA. V gave up 3 bases and J gave up 0 bases, with 11 bases separating them. The CDR3 has 15 residues. For the CDR3, the DNA is TGTGCCAGCAGCTTTAAGGGGGGACCTAACTATGGCTACACCTTC. Translating gives CASSFKGGPNYGYTF.

The rearrangement uses TRBV7-2 and TRBJ2-3, with 10 bases that match TRBD2. J was trimmed by 2 bases and V by 6 bases; bases with no gene match: 8. Germline CDR1 reads SGHTA; CDR2 reads FQGNSA. This CDR3 region has 16 residues. In DNA form, the CDR3 reads TGTGCCAGCAGACGGACTAGCGGAGGGAACACAGATACGCAGTATTTT. It encodes CASRRTSGGNTDTQYF.

This clonotype was recorded many times. The chain joins TRBV5-1 to TRBJ1-1; D is perhaps TRBD1 (5 bases). This CDR3 comprises 16 residues. Per germline, CDR1 SGHRS and CDR2 YFSETQ. Trimming pared 4 bases from V and 3 bases from J, leaving 19 bases between. The CDR3 spells CASSTAGGEAHTEAFF. The CDR3 DNA reads as TGCGCCAGCAGCACAGCGGGGGGGGAGGCCCACACTGAAGCTTTCTTT. Looking up the rest from reference TRBV5-1 and TRBJ1-1 gives the full variable domain: KAGVTQTPRYLIKTRGQQVTLSCSPISGHRSVSWYQQTPGQGLQFLFEYFSETQRNKGNFPGRFSGRQFSNSRSEMNVSTLELGDSALYLCASSTAGGEAHTEAFFGQGTRLTVV.

Ten or more counts support this clonotype. The CDR3 loop is CASSSPRASGYQPQHF. The CDR3 nucleotides read TGTGCCAGCAGTTCCCCTCGAGCCAGTGGGTATCAGCCCCAGCATTTT. The rearrangement links TRBV28 to TRBJ1-5; D is unresolved. V lost 4 bases, J lost 5 bases, and 18 bases lay in between. Looked up from germline, CDR1 is MDHEN and CDR2 is SYDVKM. There are 16 residues in the CDR3.

This chain uses TRBV6-2 or TRBV6-3 with TRBJ2-7; D possibly corresponds to TRBD1 (6 bases). The CDR3 extends over 17 amino acids. Looked up from germline, CDR1 is MNHEY and CDR2 is SVGEGT. V was trimmed by 5 bases and J by 3 bases, leaving 23 bases between them. CDR3 DNA sequence: TGTGCCAGCAGTGAAGCGATGGGACAAAGGGGGTTCTACGAGCAGTACTTC. Translated: CASSEAMGQRGFYEQYF.

This clonotype was seen more than once but under ten times. The V and J genes are TRBV6-2 or TRBV6-3 and TRBJ2-7, with 8 nucleotides matching TRBD2. Germline values: CDR1 MNHEY, CDR2 SVGEGT. This CDR3 is 15 amino acids long. The V and J ends lost 1 base and 4 bases, in that order; junction bases with no gene match: 6. In nucleotides, the CDR3 is TGTGCCAGCAGTTACTTCGGACTAGCTAGTTACGAGCAGTACTTC. Protein: CASSYFGLASYEQYF.

The chain has TRBV5-4 and TRBJ2-5, with 12 bases identical to TRBD2. Germline CDR1 and CDR2: SGHNT and YYREEE (reference sequence). CDR3 length equals 16 residues. With 4 bases clipped from V and 4 bases from J, the junction kept 8 bases outside the gene matches. CDR3 loop: CASSIRLAGVGETQYF. In DNA, the CDR3 is TGTGCCAGCAGCATCCGACTAGCGGGAGTAGGAGAGACCCAGTACTTC. The variable domain in full, completed from reference TRBV5-4 and TRBJ2-5, reads ETGVTQSPTHLIKTRGQQVTLRCSSQSGHNTVSWYQQALGQGPQFIFQYYREEENGRGNFPPRFSGLQFPNYSSELNVNALELDDSALYLCASSIRLAGVGETQYFGPGTRLLVL.

This clonotype was seen ten or more times. The chain carries TRBV12-5 and TRBJ2-3; D gene ambiguous. Germline CDR1 is LGHNT and CDR2 is FRNRAP. Trimming took 1 base from V and 0 from J, leaving 11 bases between them. The CDR3 sequence is 16 residues long. The DNA of the CDR3 is TGTGCTAGTGGTTTGGGGTCAGCTACTAGCACAGATACGCAGTATTTT. It codes for CASGLGSATSTDTQYF.

This clonotype was recorded at least ten times. The chain couples TRBV27 to TRBJ2-7; D uncertain. The CDR3 is 15 residues long. V dropped 0 bases and J dropped 0 bases, with 9 bases sitting between them. Germline V lookup: CDR1 MNHEY, CDR2 SMNVEV (reference sequence). This CDR3 reads CASSLSILPSYEQYF. The DNA of the CDR3 is TGTGCCAGCAGTTTATCGATACTACCCTCCTACGAGCAGTACTTC.

This clonotype was counted at least ten times. This sequence joins TRBV11-3 and TRBJ1-2; the D gene is possibly TRBD1 (6 bases). The length of the CDR3 is 15 residues. Looked up from germline, CDR1 is SGHNT and CDR2 is YENEEA. V was shortened by 0 bases and J by 4 bases, with 12 bases between the two germline ends. The DNA for the CDR3 is TGTGCCAGCAGCTTAGAAGGGACCAGGGGCTATGGCTACACCTTC. Amino acid sequence: CASSLEGTRGYGYTF.